This T cell receptor beta chain appears in the sequencing data of a study of shared clonotypes between healthy human individuals. Clones were read by immunoSEQ multiplex PCR, and TCRdb kept only the in-frame ones, dropping some. The sample records 2 million or so clones, just under 95% being singletons. CD45RO-negative, CCR7-positively selected cells formed the naive CD8 fraction, excluding terminally differentiated effector memory CD45RA+ cells. This clonotype was sampled from a man between 18 and 35 years old in good health. What was sequenced was naive CD8+ T cells sorted from blood.

Here the CDR3 reads CASSFDGNYGYTF. The CDR3 coding sequence is TGTGCCAGCAGCTTCGACGGGAACTATGGCTACACCTTC. The J gene is TRBJ1-2, the V gene TRBV5-4, with no clear D. Germline CDR1 and CDR2: SGHNT and YYREEE (reference sequence). Trimming took off 2 bases at V and 2 bases at J, with 7 bases between the two ends. The CDR3 contains 13 residues.